This TCR beta chain was found in a study of T cell responses to AZD1222 COVID-19 vaccine. Study in general: Second-dose intervals near 4 or 12 weeks were combined. Study results and caveats: Increased Spike-specific TCR breadth and depth were observed after two AZD1222 doses.

The repertoire was sequenced with immunoSEQ multiplex PCR; TCRdb's copy has only in-frame clones and lacks some. This table holds about 130,000 clones, 89% found once. The CDR3 has 18 residues. CDR1 is MGHRA and CDR2 is YSYEKL in the germline V gene. Trimming pared 0 bases from V and 2 bases from J, leaving 20 bases between. On this clone itself: Its antigen is not known.

This chain connects TRBV4-1 to TRBJ2-7; either TRBD1 or TRBD2 may fit D (5 bases each). The TCR comes from an adult in good health. The specimen was peripheral blood, collected on day 0 of AZD1222 vaccination. CDR3 residues: CASSQDWVRDVGPYEQYF. CDR3 bases: TGCGCCAGCAGCCAAGACTGGGTACGGGACGTCGGGCCCTACGAGCAGTACTTC.